This T cell receptor (beta chain) was sequenced in a study of T cells in Graves' hyperthyroidism and ophthalmopathy. Authors of the study amplified TCR beta CDR3 regions from RNA transcripts. HTBI primers were employed in a first-round RT-PCR of the TCR CDR3. TCRdb processed the multiplex PCR reads anew with MiXCR; each CDR3 protein has one entry. The data contain about 420,000 distinct CDR3 sequences, around 15% of them singletons. Germline V gene lookup returns CDR1 SGHVS and CDR2 FQNEAQ. The length of the CDR3 is 14 residues. Trimming removed 5 bases at V and 2 bases at J, with 12 bases between. Sample: blood. The sequence was obtained from a woman aged 18-30 years with Graves' hyperthyroidism. The V and J genes are TRBV7-8 and TRBJ1-2, with D hard to call. The CDR3 sequence is CASSPRAENYGYTF. Here the CDR3 DNA reads TGTGCCAGCAGCCCTCGGGCAGAGAACTATGGCTACACCTTC.